The 16 T cell receptor beta chains below come from one sample, sequenced in a study of blood T cell repertoires in COVID-19. Sequencing was performed with immunoSEQ multiplex PCR; in TCRdb, only in-frame clones are kept and a portion is missing. This sample has under 350,000 clones, with about 93% found just once. Sequencing was performed on peripheral blood. The receptor source for this set is a woman between 25 and 40 years old with COVID-19, enrolled during active disease.

The V gene is TRBV5-4, the J gene TRBJ2-1; 12 bases are shared with TRBD2. This CDR3 contains 16 residues. Germline loops: CDR1 SGHNT, CDR2 YYREEE (reference sequence). J gave up 7 bases and V 4 bases, and 9 bases lay outside the gene matches. The CDR3 loop reads CASSTPRLAGVNEQFF. Written as DNA, the CDR3 is TGTGCCAGCAGCACTCCCAGACTAGCGGGAGTTAATGAGCAGTTCTTC.

The chain links TRBV20-1 to TRBJ1-4; D call uncertain. The CDR3 consists of 11 residues. Trimming left V 6 bases short and J 7 bases short, with 9 bases between. CDR1 is DFQATT, CDR2 SNEGSKA, per germline (reference sequence). For the CDR3, the DNA is TGCAGTGCCACGGTCTTTGAAAAACTGTTTTTT. Its translation: CSATVFEKLFF.

The rearrangement joins TRBV18 to TRBJ2-3; D is undetermined. CDR3 length: 14 amino acids. In germline, CDR1 is KGHSH, CDR2 LQKENI. V lost 0 bases and J lost 4, with 8 bases in between. The CDR3 DNA follows: TGTGCCAGCTCACCACCGTCCTCTTCAGATACGCAGTATTTT. Translating it yields CASSPPSSSDTQYF.

The CDR3 sequence is CASSRKSGKEQYF. In DNA, the CDR3 is TGTGCCAGTAGTAGGAAGAGCGGGAAGGAGCAGTACTTC. This chain links TRBV19 with TRBJ2-7; 7 bases fit TRBD2. Looked up from germline, CDR1 is LNHDA and CDR2 is SQIVND (reference sequence). The CDR3 has 13 amino acids. The trim removed 4 bases at V and 7 bases at J, leaving 7 bases unmatched.

The chain carries TRBV15 and TRBJ1-1; 8 nucleotides match TRBD1. The CDR3 sequence is 13 residues long. The V gene end was trimmed by 10 bases and the J gene end by 2 bases; junction bases not matched to a gene: 6. Germline V gene sequence: CDR1 LNHNV, CDR2 YYDKDF (reference sequence). CDR3 amino acids: CASQGAINTEAFF. CDR3 bases: TGTGCCAGCCAGGGGGCGATAAACACTGAAGCTTTCTTT. Supplemented by reference TRBV15 and TRBJ1-1, the full variable domain reads DAMVIQNPRYQVTQFGKPVTLSCSQTLNHNVMYWYQQKSSQAPKLLFHYYDKDFNNEADTPDNFQSRRPNTSFCFLDIRSPGLGDTAMYLCASQGAINTEAFFGQGTRLTVV.

V and J are TRBV5-1 and TRBJ2-3; TRBD2 matches 7 bases. This CDR3 has 15 amino acids. With V trimmed by 0 bases and J by 6 bases, 7 bases remained unmatched. Germline lookup yields CDR1 SGHRS and CDR2 YFSETQ. CDR3 sequence: CASSLDPSGGDTQYF. CDR3 sequence (DNA): TGCGCCAGCAGCTTGGATCCGTCCGGGGGGGATACGCAGTATTTT.

The CDR3 DNA reads TGCGCCAGCAGCTTGGCTAGCGGAGGGGGAGAGCAGTACTTC. It translates to CASSLASGGGEQYF. V usage is TRBV5-1 and J usage is TRBJ2-7; a weak D match, TRBD2 (7 bases). V dropped 0 bases and J dropped 7 bases, with 14 bases sitting between them. The CDR3 contains 14 residues. CDR1 and CDR2 from the germline V gene are SGHRS and YFSETQ.

J is TRBJ1-1 and V is TRBV9, with D unresolved. The CDR3 runs 18 residues. The germline V gene encodes CDR1 SGDLS and CDR2 YYNGEE. The germline V and J ends were trimmed by 0 bases and 1 base, with 19 bases remaining between them. The CDR3 region has the DNA TGTGCCAGCAGCGTAGCTACGGGAGCCCGGGCACCGAACACTGAAGCTTTCTTT. Protein product: CASSVATGARAPNTEAFF.

The V gene is TRBV19, the J gene TRBJ2-2; weak D call: TRBD1 (5 bases). This CDR3 spans 13 amino acids. V lost 4 bases and J lost 4, with 7 bases in between. The germline CDR1 and CDR2 sequences are LNHDA and SQIVND (reference sequence). CDR3 sequence: CASSTTVTGELFF. The CDR3 nucleotides read TGTGCCAGTAGTACGACAGTCACCGGGGAGCTGTTTTTT.

This clone came up once. V usage is TRBV12-3 or TRBV12-4 and J usage is TRBJ2-7, with D possibly TRBD2 on 5 matching bases. The CDR3 loop spans 13 amino acids. Trimming took 4 bases from V and 6 from J, leaving 13 bases between them. CDR3 residues: CASSWTGITEQYF. Here the CDR3 DNA reads TGTGCCAGCAGTTGGACTGGGATCACCGAGCAGTACTTC.

This chain uses TRBV29-1 with TRBJ1-3; D uncertain. There are 13 residues in the CDR3. Trimming stripped 4 bases from V and 3 bases from J, with 10 bases between. CDR1 SQVTM and CDR2 ANQGSEA come from the germline V gene. The CDR3 region is CSVAVQVGNTIYF. DNA of the CDR3: TGCAGCGTTGCGGTCCAGGTTGGAAACACCATATATTTT.

J is TRBJ2-5 and V is TRBV10-3; D possibly corresponds to TRBD1 (5 bases). Germline CDR1 reads ENHRY; CDR2 reads SYGVKD. The CDR3 is made up of 14 amino acids. V was cut by 2 bases and J by 7 bases, with 14 bases left in between. CDR3 nucleotides: TGTGCCATCAGTGAGCCCAGGGAAATTGGGACCCAGTACTTC. Its protein product is CAISEPREIGTQYF.

The chain carries TRBV30 and TRBJ2-2; 12 nucleotides agree with TRBD2. This CDR3 has 20 amino acids. Germline V CDR1 and CDR2: GTSNPN, SVGIG (reference sequence). V lost 2 bases and J lost 3; bases outside the gene matches: 16. The CDR3 sequence is CAWSSPRLAGVGGYTGELFF. CDR3 in DNA: TGTGCCTGGAGTTCCCCGAGACTAGCGGGAGTTGGTGGTTACACCGGGGAGCTGTTTTTT.

This clone was counted only a few times. The chain employs TRBV14 and TRBJ2-5; D is uncertain. Germline CDR1 is SGHDN and CDR2 is FVKESK. V dropped 1 base and J dropped 8 bases, with 5 bases sitting between them. CDR3 length equals 11 residues. CDR3 residues: CASSQAYTQYF. The CDR3 DNA follows: TGTGCCAGCAGCCAAGCCTATACCCAGTACTTC.

V is TRBV29-1 and J is TRBJ2-7, with D possibly matching TRBD2 (6 bases). Between the trimmed V and J ends, which lost 6 bases and 4 bases, there was a span of 10 bases. CDR1 is SQVTM, CDR2 ANQGSEA, per germline. The CDR3 totals 11 residues. This chain's CDR3 is CSVGTGYEQYF. CDR3 DNA: TGCAGCGTGGGGACTGGGTACGAGCAGTACTTC.

The V call is TRBV11-2, the J call TRBJ2-1; 11 nucleotides match TRBD1. Unmatched junction bases numbered 11, after V lost 6 bases and J lost 7 bases. Germline CDR1 reads SGHAT; CDR2 reads FQNNGV. CDR3 length: 16 amino acids. CDR3 amino acids: CASRSLGTGGGNEQFF. In DNA, the CDR3 is TGTGCCAGCAGGTCGCTTGGGACAGGGGGTGGTAATGAGCAGTTCTTC.